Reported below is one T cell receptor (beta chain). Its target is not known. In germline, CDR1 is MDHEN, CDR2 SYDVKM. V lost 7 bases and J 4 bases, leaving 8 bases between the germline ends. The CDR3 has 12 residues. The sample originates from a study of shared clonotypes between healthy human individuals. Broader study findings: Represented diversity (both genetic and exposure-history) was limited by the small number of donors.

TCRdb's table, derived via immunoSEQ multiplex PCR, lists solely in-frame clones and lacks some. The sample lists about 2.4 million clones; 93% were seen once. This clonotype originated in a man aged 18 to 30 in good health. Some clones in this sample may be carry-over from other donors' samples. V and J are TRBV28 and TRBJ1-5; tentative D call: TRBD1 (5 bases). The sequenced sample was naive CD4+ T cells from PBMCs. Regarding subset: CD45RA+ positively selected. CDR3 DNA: TGTGCCAGCACGGGGGATAATCAGCCCCAGCATTTT. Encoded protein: CASTGDNQPQHF.